This T cell receptor (beta chain) was observed in a study of cytomegalovirus exposure and HLA in healthy donors. For this clone: What it recognizes is unknown.

It was with 60 Vbeta and 13 Jbeta primers that the PCR ran. Method: immunoSEQ multiplex PCR; TCRdb's copy keeps in-frame clones and lacks some. The sample lists 120,000 or so clones, about 85% occurring once. Study results and limitations: Productive status was seen about 90% or about 30% of the time for most TCR beta V segments in an earlier analysis.

CDR3 length equals 11 residues. Per the germline V gene, CDR1 is DFQATT and CDR2 is SNEGSKA (reference sequence). This chain joins TRBV20-1 and TRBJ1-2; TRBD1 agrees at 8 bases. The specimen was PBMCs. The clonotype originates from a man younger than 35 in good health and CMV-seropositive. The CDR3 coding sequence is TGCGGCTCAGGACAGGGTAATGGCTACACCTTC. It translates to CGSGQGNGYTF.